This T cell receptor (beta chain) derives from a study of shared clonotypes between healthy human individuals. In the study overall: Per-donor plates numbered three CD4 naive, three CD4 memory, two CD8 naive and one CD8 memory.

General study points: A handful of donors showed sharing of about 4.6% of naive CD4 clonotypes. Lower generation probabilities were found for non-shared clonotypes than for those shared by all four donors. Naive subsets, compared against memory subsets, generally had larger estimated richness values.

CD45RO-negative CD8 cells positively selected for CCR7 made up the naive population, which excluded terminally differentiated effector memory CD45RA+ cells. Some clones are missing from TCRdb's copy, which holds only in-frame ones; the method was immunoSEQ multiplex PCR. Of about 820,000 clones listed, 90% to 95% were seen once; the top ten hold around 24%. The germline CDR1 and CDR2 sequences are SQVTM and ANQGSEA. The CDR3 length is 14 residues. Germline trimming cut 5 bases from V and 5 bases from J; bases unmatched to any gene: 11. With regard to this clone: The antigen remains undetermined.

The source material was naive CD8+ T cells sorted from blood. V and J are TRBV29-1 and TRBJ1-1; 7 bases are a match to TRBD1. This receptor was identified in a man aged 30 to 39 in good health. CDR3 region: CSVWTGRSRTEAFF. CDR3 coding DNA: TGCAGCGTTTGGACAGGTCGATCGAGGACTGAAGCTTTCTTT.